The clone carrying this TCR beta chain has at least ten counts. Its antigen is not identified. Germline DNA was also extracted, with blood RNA taken from unsorted whole blood. Infection with HBV was chronic in patients; they were treatment-naive. From roughly 500 ng total RNA, TCR beta cDNA was generated with a primer in the constant region. Amplification in three nested multiplex PCR rounds with slightly modified ARM-PCR gave rise to TCR beta libraries. TRBV1-TRBV30 forward primers paired with a C-beta reverse primer drove the first two PCR rounds, about 9 cycles each. TCRdb called the multiplex PCR reads again in MiXCR, with one record for every CDR3 protein. The sample lists 330,000 or so distinct CDR3 sequences; roughly two thirds were seen once. Per the germline V gene, CDR1 is MNHNS and CDR2 is SASEGT. The ends were cut back, 8 bases at V and 1 base at J, with 15 bases in the middle. This CDR3 is 14 amino acids long.

The data were obtained in a study of tumor-infiltrating lymphocytes in primary liver carcinoma. Notes on the study in general: For tumor-adjacent and tumor-blood pairs, overlap was less than that seen for tumor region pairs. Significantly greater top-250-clone fractions characterized tumors relative to blood (p = 0.039).

Sequenced: peripheral blood. The V call is TRBV6-1, the J call TRBJ2-7; D is ambiguous. The source is a man in his forties or fifties with primary liver carcinoma and hepatitis B virus infection. The CDR3 sequence is CASGVHLVSYEQYF. DNA of the CDR3: TGTGCCAGCGGAGTCCATTTAGTGTCCTACGAGCAGTACTTC.